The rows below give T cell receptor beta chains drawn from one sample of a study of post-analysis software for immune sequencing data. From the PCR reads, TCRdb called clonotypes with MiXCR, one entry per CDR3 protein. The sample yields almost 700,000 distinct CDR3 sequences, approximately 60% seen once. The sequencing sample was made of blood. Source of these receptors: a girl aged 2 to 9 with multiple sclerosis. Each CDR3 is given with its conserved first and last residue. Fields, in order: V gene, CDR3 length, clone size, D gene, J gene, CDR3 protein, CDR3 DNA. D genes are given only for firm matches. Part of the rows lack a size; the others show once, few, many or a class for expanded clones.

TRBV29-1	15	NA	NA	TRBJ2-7	CSVSPGRGHAWEQYF	TGCAGCGTTAGTCCTGGGAGAGGTCACGCATGGGAGCAGTACTTC
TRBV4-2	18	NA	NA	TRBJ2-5	CASSRLVAGTAWEETQYF	TGTGCCAGCAGCCGACTCGTTGCCGGGACGGCTTGGGAAGAGACCCAGTACTTC
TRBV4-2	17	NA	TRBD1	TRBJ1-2	CASSPPRGQGALNGYTF	TGTGCCAGCAGCCCCCCTCGGGGACAGGGGGCATTGAATGGCTACACCTTC
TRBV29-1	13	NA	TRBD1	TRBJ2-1	CSVEGTGYNEQFF	TGCAGCGTTGAAGGGACAGGGTACAATGAGCAGTTCTTC
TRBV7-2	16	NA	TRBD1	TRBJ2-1	CASSVTGASFYNEQFF	TGTGCCAGCAGCGTAACAGGGGCCTCGTTTTACAATGAGCAGTTCTTC
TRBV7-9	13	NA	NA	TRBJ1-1	CASSLARWTEAFF	TGTGCCAGCAGCTTAGCTCGGTGGACTGAAGCTTTCTTT
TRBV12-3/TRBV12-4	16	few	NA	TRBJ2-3	CASSLARLLGADTQYF	TGTGCCAGCAGTTTAGCGAGGCTACTTGGCGCAGATACGCAGTATTTT
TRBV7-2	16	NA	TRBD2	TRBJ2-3	CASSSRSGGFADTQYF	TGTGCCAGCAGCAGTAGGAGCGGGGGGTTTGCAGATACGCAGTATTTT
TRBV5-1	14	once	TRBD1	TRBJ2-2	CASSLGQESGELFF	TGCGCCAGCAGCCTCGGACAGGAATCCGGGGAGCTGTTTTTT
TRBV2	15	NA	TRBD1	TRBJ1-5	CASSAGQGGRQPQHF	TGTGCCAGCAGTGCCGGACAGGGGGGACGGCAGCCCCAGCATTTT
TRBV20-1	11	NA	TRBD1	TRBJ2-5	CSASPGTVEYF	TGCAGTGCTAGCCCCGGGACAGTCGAGTACTTC
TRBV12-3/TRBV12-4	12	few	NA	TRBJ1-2	CASSLGEGGYTF	TGTGCCAGCAGTTTAGGGGAGGGGGGCTACACCTTC
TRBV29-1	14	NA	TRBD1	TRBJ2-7	CSVAGGSLSYEQYF	TGCAGCGTTGCAGGGGGCTCCCTCTCCTACGAGCAGTACTTC
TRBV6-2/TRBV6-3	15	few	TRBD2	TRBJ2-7	CASSYSGGRPYEQYF	TGTGCCAGCAGTTACTCGGGAGGGCGACCCTACGAGCAGTACTTC
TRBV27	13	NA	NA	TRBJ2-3	CASSTAPSYTQYF	TGTGCCAGCAGTACAGCACCAAGCTATACGCAGTATTTT
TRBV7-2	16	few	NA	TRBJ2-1	CASSTEQGPPYNEQFF	TGTGCCAGCAGCACTGAACAGGGTCCTCCTTACAATGAGCAGTTCTTC
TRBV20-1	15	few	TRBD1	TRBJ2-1	CSARGRTGGYNEQFF	TGCAGTGCTAGAGGGAGGACAGGGGGCTACAATGAGCAGTTCTTC
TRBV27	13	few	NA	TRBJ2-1	CASRPDMGNEQFF	TGTGCCAGCAGACCCGATATGGGCAATGAGCAGTTCTTC
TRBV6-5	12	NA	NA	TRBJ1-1	CASTDGATEAFF	TGTGCCAGCACTGACGGAGCTACTGAAGCTTTCTTT
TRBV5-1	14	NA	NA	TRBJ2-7	CASSLRENSYEQYF	TGCGCCAGCAGCCTCAGGGAAAACTCCTACGAGCAGTACTTC
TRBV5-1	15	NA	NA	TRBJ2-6	CASSLTTSGANVLTF	TGCGCCAGCAGCTTAACCACCTCTGGGGCCAACGTCCTGACTTTC
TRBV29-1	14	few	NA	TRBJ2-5	CSVGHRDGWETQYF	TGCAGCGTTGGGCACAGGGACGGTTGGGAGACCCAGTACTTC